This entry lists 20 T cell receptor beta chains sequenced from one sample in a study of OX40 agonist ivuxolimab in advanced cancers. Libraries were constructed by the immunoSEQ multiplex PCR assay. TCRdb obtained this table from immuneACCESS and retained in-frame rearrangements with V and J assigned. These tables miss some clones; where compared with another copy, unresolved V genes account for less than half of the shortfall, and the remainder is unexplained. This sample lists some 45,000 clones; roughly 93% were detected once. The top ten constitute 15% to 20% of the sample. The sample here was CD4+ or CD8+ T cells sorted from blood, taken in a trial of the OX40 agonist ivuxolimab. These receptors were collected from an adult with an advanced solid tumor such as melanoma, head and neck, liver or kidney cancer.

The chain recombines TRBV5-6 with TRBJ2-5; TRBD1 matches 9 bases. V trimming: 6 bases; J trimming: 11 bases; junction bases outside the gene matches: 14. Germline V gene lookup returns CDR1 SGHDT and CDR2 YYEEEE. The CDR3 is 14 amino acids. CDR3 coding DNA: TGTGCCAGCACCTACAGGGGGCGTTCAGGAGAGCAGTACTTC. Its translation is CASTYRGRSGEQYF.

This chain uses TRBV27 with TRBJ2-7; D might be TRBD1 or TRBD2, each matching 5 bases. Trimming left V 5 bases short and J 6 bases short, with 20 bases between. The germline V gene encodes CDR1 MNHEY and CDR2 SMNVEV (reference sequence). The CDR3 totals 15 residues. CDR3 sequence reads: CASSPNPQGRAEQYF. The CDR3 DNA follows: TGTGCCAGCAGTCCAAACCCCCAGGGACGGGCCGAGCAGTACTTC.

This clone was seen only once. The V call is TRBV19, the J call TRBJ2-7; possibly TRBD1 for D (5 bases). V shed 5 bases and J shed 3 bases, with 11 bases lying between them. The CDR3 totals 13 residues. Looked up from germline, CDR1 is LNHDA and CDR2 is SQIVND (reference sequence). Here the CDR3 reads CASSPNRYYEQYF. CDR3 coding DNA: TGTGCCAGTAGTCCAAACAGGTACTACGAGCAGTACTTC.

In this sample, this clone turned up once. The rearrangement links TRBV30 to TRBJ1-3, with 10 bases aligning to TRBD1. Trimming cost V 7 bases and J 3 bases; bases outside gene matches: 9. Germline V lookup: CDR1 GTSNPN, CDR2 SVGIG (reference sequence). The CDR3 has 15 amino acids. This CDR3 is CAFGRDRGFGNTIYF. The CDR3 DNA is TGTGCCTTCGGACGGGACAGGGGATTTGGAAACACCATATATTTT.

CDR3: CASSLAPGDGQPQHF. The CDR3 nucleotides are TGCGCCAGCAGCTTGGCGCCAGGGGATGGTCAGCCCCAGCATTTT. V and J are TRBV5-1 and TRBJ1-5; possibly TRBD1 for D (6 bases). CDR1 is SGHRS and CDR2 is YFSETQ in the germline V gene. Trimming took off 0 bases at V and 6 bases at J, with 13 bases between the two ends. The CDR3 is 15 residues long.

The chain carries TRBV27 and TRBJ2-3; D ambiguous. V gave up 3 bases and J gave up 6 bases, with 13 bases separating them. Germline CDR1 reads MNHEY; CDR2 reads SMNVEV (reference sequence). The CDR3 covers 14 residues. CDR3: CASSFRTIWDTQYF. In DNA form, the CDR3 reads TGTGCCAGCAGTTTTAGAACGATATGGGATACGCAGTATTTT.

This chain connects TRBV6-5 to TRBJ2-1; D gene unclear. Trimming took 8 bases from V and 2 from J, leaving 13 bases between them. CDR1 and CDR2 (germline): MNHEY, SVGAGI. The CDR3 is made up of 14 amino acids. CDR3 protein: CASSPGGTYNEQFF. Written as DNA, the CDR3 is TGTGCCAGCTCCCCTGGCGGTACCTACAATGAGCAGTTCTTC.

This chain uses TRBV7-9 with TRBJ2-7; the match to TRBD1 covers 7 bases. This CDR3 is 14 amino acids long. J gave up 5 bases and V 5 bases, and 9 bases lay outside the gene matches. Germline loops: CDR1 SEHNR, CDR2 FQNEAQ (reference sequence). The CDR3 region is CASSPEDRANEQYF. In DNA form, the CDR3 reads TGTGCCAGCAGCCCCGAAGACAGGGCGAACGAGCAGTACTTC.

This clone was counted a single time. The CDR3 here is CASSPLWRDEKLFF. The CDR3 nucleotides read TGCGCCAGCAGCCCCCTCTGGAGAGATGAAAAACTGTTTTTT. The J gene is TRBJ1-4, the V gene TRBV4-1; no firm D call. The CDR3 has 14 residues. Germline values: CDR1 MGHRA, CDR2 YSYEKL. V lost 4 bases to trimming and J lost 6 bases, with 12 bases between them.

The rearrangement uses TRBV6-5 and TRBJ2-1, with 10 bases that match TRBD2. V dropped 2 bases and J dropped 2; count of bases not matched to a gene: 3. Germline assignment: CDR1 MNHEY and CDR2 SVGAGI. The CDR3 has 16 residues. The chain's CDR3 is CASSYTSGGAYNEQFF. The CDR3 DNA reads as TGTGCCAGCAGTTACACCAGCGGGGGGGCCTACAATGAGCAGTTCTTC.

The rearrangement joins TRBV27 to TRBJ1-6; 8 nucleotides line up with TRBD1. This CDR3 spans 14 amino acids. The J segment lost 6 bases and the V segment lost 4 bases, leaving 2 bases of the junction unmatched. Germline CDR1 MNHEY, CDR2 SMNVEV (reference sequence). For the CDR3, the DNA is TGTGCCAGCAGTTCTCAGGGGGCTAATTCACCCCTCCACTTT. It encodes CASSSQGANSPLHF.

This clone was seen only a few times. The chain couples TRBV13 to TRBJ2-3, with TRBD2 matching 16 bases. Germline loops: CDR1 PRHDT, CDR2 FYEKMQ (reference sequence). This CDR3 has 19 amino acids. Germline trimming cut 2 bases from V and 9 bases from J; bases unmatched to any gene: 14. CDR3 bases: TGTGCCAGCAGCTTACTGGGACTAGCGGGGGGGTATATACAGGACACGCAGTATTTT. Translated: CASSLLGLAGGYIQDTQYF.

This chain links TRBV27 with TRBJ2-5; tentatively, D is TRBD2 (6 bases). Trimming removed 0 bases from V and 5 bases from J, with 13 bases in between. In germline, CDR1 is MNHEY, CDR2 SMNVEV (reference sequence). The CDR3 covers 15 residues. CDR3 nucleotide sequence: TGTGCCAGCAGTTTATCCCCAGGAGGGTACGAGACCCAGTACTTC. The encoded protein is CASSLSPGGYETQYF.

This clone showed up just a few times. The genes are TRBV28 and TRBJ1-1; 7 bases fit TRBD1. CDR3 length equals 14 residues. Germline CDR1 reads MDHEN; CDR2 reads SYDVKM. The J segment lost 0 bases and the V segment lost 4 bases, leaving 2 bases of the junction unmatched. In DNA, the CDR3 is TGTGCCAGCAGTTCGACAGGGCTGAACACTGAAGCTTTCTTT. It is translated as CASSSTGLNTEAFF.

The chain employs TRBV30 and TRBJ2-3, with a possible D match to TRBD2 (6 bases). The CDR3 covers 15 residues. Germline loops: CDR1 GTSNPN, CDR2 SVGIG (reference sequence). Trimming removed 5 bases from V and 0 bases from J, with 15 bases in between. Written as DNA, the CDR3 is TGTGCCTGGGCTTCATTGGGACTTAGCACAGATACGCAGTATTTT. Translating it yields CAWASLGLSTDTQYF.

This chain connects TRBV9 to TRBJ2-7; the match to TRBD2 covers 10 bases. The CDR3 has 14 residues. With 0 bases clipped from V and 3 bases from J, the junction kept 0 bases outside the gene matches. The germline gives CDR1 SGDLS, CDR2 YYNGEE. The DNA of the CDR3 is TGTGCCAGCAGCGTAGAGCGGGAGGGCTACGAGCAGTACTTC. Protein sequence: CASSVEREGYEQYF. The complete variable domain, with remaining parts taken from reference TRBV9 and TRBJ2-7, reads DSGVTQTPKHLITATGQRVTLRCSPRSGDLSVYWYQQSLDQGLQFLIQYYNGEERAKGNILERFSAQQFPDLHSELNLSSLELGDSALYFCASSVEREGYEQYFGPGTRLTVT.

The gene calls are TRBV28 and TRBJ2-5; D remains unclear. The germline V gene has CDR1 MDHEN and CDR2 SYDVKM. The CDR3 sequence is 13 residues long. V lost 1 base and J lost 2, with 5 bases in between. CDR3 sequence (DNA): TGTGCCAGCAGTTTATTTATTCAAGAGACCCAGTACTTC. This translates into CASSLFIQETQYF.

The chain uses TRBV7-8 and TRBJ2-2, with TRBD2 identical over 13 bases. The CDR3 has 20 residues. V was pared by 1 base and J by 3 bases, with 11 bases of the junction left unmatched. Germline assignment: CDR1 SGHVS and CDR2 FQNEAQ. The CDR3 reads CASSLVPTSGRVGYTGELFF. The CDR3 nucleotides read TGTGCCAGCAGCTTAGTCCCCACTAGCGGGAGGGTCGGGTACACCGGGGAGCTGTTTTTT. Together with reference TRBV7-8 and TRBJ2-2, the CDR3 gives the full variable domain: GAGVSQSPRYKVAKRGQDVALRCDPISGHVSLFWYQQALGQGPEFLTYFQNEAQLDKSGLPSDRFFAERPEGSVSTLKIQRTQQEDSAVYLCASSLVPTSGRVGYTGELFFGEGSRLTVL.

This chain's CDR3 is CASSLGQTTRYNEQFF. DNA for the CDR3: TGTGCCAGCAGCTTAGGGCAAACTACTCGGTACAATGAGCAGTTCTTC. The chain couples TRBV7-8 to TRBJ2-1; D is unclear. This CDR3 comprises 16 residues. The V and J ends lost 1 base and 4 bases respectively, with 14 bases between them. Germline CDR1 reads SGHVS; CDR2 reads FQNEAQ.

The rearrangement uses TRBV19 and TRBJ2-7; TRBD2 might be the D (6 bases). Germline CDR1 reads LNHDA; CDR2 reads SQIVND (reference sequence). V was pared by 7 bases and J by 3 bases, with 16 bases between. CDR3 size: 14 residues. The CDR3 here is CASNPGLTHYEQYF. In DNA form, the CDR3 reads TGTGCCAGTAATCCAGGACTAACCCACTACGAGCAGTACTTC.